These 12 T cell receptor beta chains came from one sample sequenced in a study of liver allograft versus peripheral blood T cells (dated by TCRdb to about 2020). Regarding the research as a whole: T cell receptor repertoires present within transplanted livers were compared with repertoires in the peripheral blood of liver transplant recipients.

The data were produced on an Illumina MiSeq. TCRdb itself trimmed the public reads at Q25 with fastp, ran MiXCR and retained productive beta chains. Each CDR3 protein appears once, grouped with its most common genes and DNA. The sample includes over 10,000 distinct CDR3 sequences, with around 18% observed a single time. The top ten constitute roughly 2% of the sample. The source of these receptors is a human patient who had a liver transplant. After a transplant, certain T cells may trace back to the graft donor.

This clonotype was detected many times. Here the CDR3 DNA reads TGTGCCAGCAGGGCGGGGGCGCGTGGCTACACCTTC. Its protein is CASRAGARGYTF. This sequence joins TRBV28 and TRBJ1-2, with D maybe TRBD1 (6 bases). CDR1 is MDHEN and CDR2 is SYDVKM in the germline V gene. Trimming pared 6 bases from V and 7 bases from J, leaving 12 bases between. The CDR3 is 12 residues long.

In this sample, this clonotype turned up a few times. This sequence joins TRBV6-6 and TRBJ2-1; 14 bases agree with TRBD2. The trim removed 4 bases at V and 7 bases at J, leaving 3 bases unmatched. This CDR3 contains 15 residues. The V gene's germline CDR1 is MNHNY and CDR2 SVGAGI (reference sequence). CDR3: CASSFGLAGGNEQFF. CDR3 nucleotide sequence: TGTGCCAGCAGTTTTGGACTAGCGGGAGGTAATGAGCAGTTCTTC.

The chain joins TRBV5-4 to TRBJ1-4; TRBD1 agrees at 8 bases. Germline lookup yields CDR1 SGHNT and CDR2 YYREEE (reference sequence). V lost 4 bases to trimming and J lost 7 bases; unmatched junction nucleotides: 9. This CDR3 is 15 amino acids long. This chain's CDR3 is CASSRTSDRVEKLFF. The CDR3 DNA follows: TGTGCCAGCAGCAGAACCTCGGACAGGGTTGAAAAACTGTTTTTT.

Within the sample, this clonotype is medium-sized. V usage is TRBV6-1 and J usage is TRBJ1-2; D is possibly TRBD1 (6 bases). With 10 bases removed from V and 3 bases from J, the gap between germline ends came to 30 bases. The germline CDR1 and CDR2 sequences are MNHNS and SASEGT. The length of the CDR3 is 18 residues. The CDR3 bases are TGTGCCACCGCGGGGGGCGGCCGGCAGGAGGTCGGGCACTATGGCTACACCTTC. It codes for CATAGGGRQEVGHYGYTF.

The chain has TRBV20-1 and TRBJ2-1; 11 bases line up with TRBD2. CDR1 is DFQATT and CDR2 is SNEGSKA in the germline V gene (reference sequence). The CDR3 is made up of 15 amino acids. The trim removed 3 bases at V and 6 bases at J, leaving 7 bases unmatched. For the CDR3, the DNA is TGCAGTGCTAGCTACCTAGCGGGAGGCTTCAATGAGCAGTTCTTC. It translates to CSASYLAGGFNEQFF.

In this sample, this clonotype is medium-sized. CDR3 amino acids: CASSLDRGNTIYF. CDR3 DNA sequence: TGTGCCAGCAGTTTGGACAGGGGGAACACCATATATTTT. The chain recombines TRBV27 with TRBJ1-3; 10 bases fit TRBD1. Germline CDR1 is MNHEY and CDR2 is SMNVEV (reference sequence). Trimming at V came to 3 bases and at J to 7 bases, leaving 0 bases not matched to a gene. This CDR3 contains 13 residues.

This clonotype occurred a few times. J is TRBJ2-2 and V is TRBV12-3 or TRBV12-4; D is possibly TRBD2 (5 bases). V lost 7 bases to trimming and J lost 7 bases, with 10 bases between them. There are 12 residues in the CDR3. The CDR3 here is CASTAGLGELFF. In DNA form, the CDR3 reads TGTGCCAGCACTGCGGGCCTCGGGGAGCTGTTTTTT.

This chain's CDR3 is CASLARTGSSAFF. CDR3 nucleotide sequence: TGTGCCAGCCTTGCGAGGACAGGGTCGTCGGCTTTCTTT. The chain joins TRBV25-1 to TRBJ1-1; 8 positions agree with TRBD1. The length of the CDR3 is 13 residues. The trim removed 8 bases at V and 11 bases at J, leaving 13 bases unmatched. Looked up from germline, CDR1 is MGHDK and CDR2 is SYGVNS.

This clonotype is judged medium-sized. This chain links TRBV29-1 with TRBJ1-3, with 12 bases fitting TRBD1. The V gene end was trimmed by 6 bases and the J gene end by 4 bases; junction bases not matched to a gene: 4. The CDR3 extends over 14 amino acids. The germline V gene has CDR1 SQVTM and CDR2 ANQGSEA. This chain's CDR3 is CSVGTGGSGNTIYF. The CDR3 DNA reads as TGCAGCGTCGGGACAGGGGGCTCCGGAAACACCATATATTTT.

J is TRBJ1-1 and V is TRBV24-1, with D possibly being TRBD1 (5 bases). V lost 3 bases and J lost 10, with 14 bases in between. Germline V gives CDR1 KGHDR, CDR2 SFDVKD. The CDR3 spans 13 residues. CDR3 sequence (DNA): TGTGCCACCAGTGATGTGCGGGGGAGGGGAGCTTTCTTT. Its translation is CATSDVRGRGAFF.

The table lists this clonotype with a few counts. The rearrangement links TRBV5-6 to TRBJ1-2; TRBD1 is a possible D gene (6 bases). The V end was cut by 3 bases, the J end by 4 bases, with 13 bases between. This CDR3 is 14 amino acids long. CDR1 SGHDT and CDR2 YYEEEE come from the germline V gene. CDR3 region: CASSSRDIGYGYTF. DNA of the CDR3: TGTGCCAGCAGCTCCCGGGACATAGGCTATGGCTACACCTTC.

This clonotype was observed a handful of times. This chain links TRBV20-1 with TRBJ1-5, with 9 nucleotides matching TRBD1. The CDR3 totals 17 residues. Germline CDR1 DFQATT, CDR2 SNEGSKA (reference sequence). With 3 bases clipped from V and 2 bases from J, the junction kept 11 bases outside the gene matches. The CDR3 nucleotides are TGCAGTGCTAGTTCGGACAGGGGAGATAAAGGCAATCAGCCCCAGCATTTT. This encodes CSASSDRGDKGNQPQHF.